This TCR beta chain was captured in a study of cytomegalovirus exposure and HLA in healthy donors. Note on this clone: Its antigen is undetermined.

General study results and limits: Apparent HLA restriction characterized most CMV-associated TCR beta chains in a later analysis. In a later analysis, V- and J-gene trimming of beta chains associated with a DCLRE1C missense variant, replicated independently.

From germline, CDR1 is MNHEY and CDR2 SMNVEV (reference sequence). CDR3 length: 14 residues. The V and J ends lost 8 bases and 2 bases, in that order; junction bases with no gene match: 2. In the PCR, 60 Vbeta and 13 Jbeta primers were used. Here immunoSEQ multiplex PCR was the method, and the copy in TCRdb shows in-frame clones only, minus some. The sample contains under 150,000 clones, approximately 79% of which appear only once. The receptor was derived from a woman aged 25 to 39 in good health and CMV-seronegative. The sequencing input was PBMCs. V gene TRBV27 combines with J gene TRBJ1-3; 11 bases are a match to TRBD1. In DNA form, the CDR3 reads TGTGCCAGCCGGACAGGGGGCGCTGGAAACACCATATATTTT. Residues: CASRTGGAGNTIYF.